This T cell receptor (beta chain) came from a study of shared clonotypes between healthy human individuals. Across the whole study: Per donor, CD8 memory used one plate, CD8 naive used two, CD4 memory used three and CD4 naive used three.

Study outcomes and limitations: Sampling included only blood; tissue repertoires likely differ.

As originally analysed: ImmunoSEQ yielded junction-only sequences lacking quality scores, so filtering differed. TCRdb's table, derived via immunoSEQ multiplex PCR, lists solely in-frame clones and lacks some. That table is the source of V, J and clone size, and D and trimming were worked out from the DNA. The sample shows 600,000 to 750,000 clones, about 78% of them seen only once. Of note for this clone: Its antigen remains unidentified.

The V gene's germline CDR1 is SEHNR and CDR2 FQNEAQ (reference sequence). This CDR3 is 16 amino acids long. V lost 5 bases and J lost 5, with 18 bases in between. The sample was memory CD4+ T cells sorted from blood. As for subset: CD45RA-negative fraction. The TCR sequence derives from a woman aged 25 to 39 in good health. The chain employs TRBV7-9 and TRBJ2-2, with D possibly TRBD1 on 5 matching bases. CDR3 nucleotides: TGTGCCAGCAGCCAAGTGGGGTTAGGGGAAACCGGGGAGCTGTTTTTT. It yields the protein CASSQVGLGETGELFF.